One and the same sample provided the 3 T cell receptor beta chains below, sequenced in a study of T cells in localized non-small cell lung cancer. The repertoire was sequenced with immunoSEQ multiplex PCR; TCRdb's copy has only in-frame clones and lacks some. Of some 25,000 clones listed, more than 85% are singletons. The material was peripheral blood, obtained before any cancer treatment. The receptors shown here come from a man aged 40-75 years with stage III squamous cell lung carcinoma.

V usage is TRBV5-4 and J usage is TRBJ2-1, with 9 bases fitting TRBD2. This CDR3 comprises 15 residues. J was trimmed by 8 bases and V by 5 bases; bases with no gene match: 11. Germline V lookup: CDR1 SGHNT, CDR2 YYREEE (reference sequence). The CDR3 bases are TGTGCCAGCAGACTTCAGGCGGGAGGGGGGGATGAGCAGTTCTTC. The encoded protein is CASRLQAGGGDEQFF.

The chain carries TRBV9 and TRBJ1-2, with a weak D call TRBD1 (6 bases). Germline V CDR1 and CDR2: SGDLS, YYNGEE. CDR3 length: 14 amino acids. The germline V and J ends were trimmed by 4 bases and 5 bases, with 15 bases remaining between them. This CDR3 is CASSPRGGGYGYTF. The CDR3 DNA sequence: TGTGCCAGCAGCCCAAGGGGGGGCGGGTATGGCTACACCTTC.

The V gene is TRBV13, the J gene TRBJ2-5; 7 bases map to TRBD2. Germline trimming cut 3 bases from V and 0 bases from J; bases unmatched to any gene: 1. This CDR3 has 14 residues. Looked up from germline, CDR1 is PRHDT and CDR2 is FYEKMQ (reference sequence). The CDR3 is CASSFTSDQETQYF. The CDR3 DNA reads TGTGCCAGCAGCTTTACTAGCGACCAAGAGACCCAGTACTTC.